This record covers a single T cell receptor (beta chain). The antigen is not known. CDR3 length: 14 amino acids. Germline V gene data show CDR1 as SGHTA and CDR2 as FQGNSA. The V and J ends lost 3 bases and 6 bases, in that order; junction bases with no gene match: 7. The source of the sample is a study of cytomegalovirus exposure and HLA in healthy donors. General study findings and limits: According to the study, 150 to 200 TCR beta chains were cytomegalovirus-associated. Further analysis, carried out later, found HLA-associated TCR beta chains more clonally expanded than equally common other chains. V- and J-gene trimming in TCR beta was tied to a missense DCLRE1C variant by an analysis performed later.

Vbeta (60) and Jbeta (13) primers were used in the PCR. The protocol was immunoSEQ multiplex PCR, while the TCRdb copy is restricted to in-frame clones and leaves out a portion. The data contain 100,000 or so clones, around 62% of them singletons. Sequencing was done on a sample of PBMCs. V is TRBV7-2 and J is TRBJ2-7; 8 nucleotides agree with TRBD1. The sequence was collected from a man aged 25 to 40 in good health and CMV-seropositive. For the CDR3, the DNA is TGTGCCAGCAGCTTCTACGGACAGGGCGGCGAGCAGTACTTC. Protein: CASSFYGQGGEQYF.